There are many counts of the clone carrying this T cell receptor beta chain. Investigators prepared the TCR beta libraries by applying iRepertoire HTBI primers and Arm-PCR of CDR3 regions. TCRdb ran MiXCR on the multiplex PCR reads and lists one entry per CDR3 protein. Counted here are roughly 320,000 distinct CDR3 sequences, about a sixth occurring once; the ten biggest clones make up about 27%. The sample is drawn from a study of regulatory T cells in long-lasting Graves disease. Time point specified: newly diagnosed GD, antithyroid drugs for less than 3 months. PBMC RNA served as the TCR library source. A blood draw put around 9 milliliters of peripheral blood into EDTA tubes. This CDR3 is 14 amino acids long. V lost 6 bases and J lost 3; bases outside the gene matches: 3. CDR1 is SNHLY and CDR2 is FYNNEI in the germline V gene. This sample also belongs to another study, concerning T cells in Graves' hyperthyroidism and ophthalmopathy. From that paper: TCR CDR3 underwent first-round RT-PCR with the HTBI primer set. From stable hyperthyroidism, ophthalmopathy was separated by a 13 V-J model.

The sequencing used peripheral blood mononuclear cells (PBMCs), collected at new diagnosis, from a patient treated with antithyroid drugs. The TCR was taken from a man aged 35-49 years with Graves disease. V gene TRBV2 combines with J gene TRBJ2-2, with TRBD1 identical over 8 bases. CDR3 loop: CASRGQVDTGELFF. The CDR3 bases are TGTGCCAGCAGGGGACAGGTTGACACCGGGGAGCTGTTTTTT.